The source of this T cell receptor beta chain is a study of T cells in Graves' hyperthyroidism and ophthalmopathy (dated by TCRdb to about 2019). Regarding the research as a whole: Peripheral blood samples were taken at the time of initial diagnosis, prior to any treatment. A discovery cohort of roughly 96 patients, roughly 45 with Graves' ophthalmopathy and fewer than 65 with stable Graves' hyperthyroidism, was used to find distinguishing TCR V-J signatures. Prospective prediction of ophthalmopathy was tested in an independent validation cohort consisting of roughly 20 hyperthyroidism patients and 15 or so patients who later progressed to ophthalmopathy. The 95 to 100 discovery patients were randomly divided into training and test sets at a 7:3 ratio. In several Graves' hyperthyroidism patients, the study also compared T-cell repertoires from thyroid tissue with T-cell repertoires from blood. After blood sampling, hyperthyroidism patients were treated with methimazole at a starting dose of 30 mg daily, and ophthalmopathy patients were treated with high-dose intravenous methylprednisolone. The paper describes TCR Vbeta CDR3 sequencing of around 140 peripheral blood samples, made up of 43 ophthalmopathy patients, 70 to 75 hyperthyroidism patients and 17 progressor patients.

Sequences LNHDA (CDR1) and SQIVND (CDR2) are obtained from the germline V gene (reference sequence). The CDR3 runs 13 amino acids, cysteine and phenylalanine included. The CDR3 DNA has 39 bases and is translated from base 1. Trimming takes 8 bases from V and 6 bases from J, and the germline ends sit 11 bases apart. Amplification of TCR beta CDR3 regions was carried out from RNA transcripts. The first round of RT-PCR for the TCR CDR3 was performed with the HTBI primer set and the Qiagen OneStep RT-PCR kit. The libraries were constructed in a second round of multiplex PCR and then size-selected and purified. Paired-end sequencing of the libraries was performed with 100 bp reads on an Illumina HiSeq2000. The study's processing was this. Raw data were processed with SOAPnuke, discarding reads with adapters, uncalled bases, mean Phred below 15, or no exact constant-primer or identifier match. High-quality paired reads were merged using COPE v1.2.5, and each unique nucleotide sequence was defined as a clonotype. Clonotypes were aligned to IMGT TRBV, TRBD and TRBJ reference segments using MiTCR v1.1. Analysis was restricted to V-J combinations with a frequency above 0.0001, which covered roughly 99% of repertoires. The TCS score was defined as the ratio of F50 (clonal expansion) to E x V (chaos), calculated using BLOSUM62-based TCRdist between CDR3 peptides within each V-J. Welch's t-statistics and random forest reduced 450 to 600 V-J features to 13, which were used in a naive Bayes classifier (R e1071). TCRdb reprocessing: public reads trimmed at Q25 with fastp, clones called with MiXCR, in-frame beta chains kept. Every CDR3 protein is listed once, alongside the most common genes and DNA of its rows. The V and J calls come from TCRdb's annotation, not from the publication. The sample contains approximately 530,000 distinct CDR3 sequences, approximately 20% of them found a single time. The ten largest account for 47% of the sample.

The table lists this clonotype with a few counts. Its binding antigen is unknown. The input lacks base qualities; no much larger clone sits a single base away. Ophthalmopathy patients had moderately to severely active disease, with a Clinical Activity Score of 3 or more, a NOSPECS grade of 4 or more, and a disease duration of less than 3 months. Exclusion was applied to patients with uncontrolled infections, other autoimmune diseases, pregnancy or lactation. Diagnoses relied on clinical symptoms, serum thyroxine and TRAb, thyroid ultrasound and orbital computed tomography. PBMCs were isolated from approximately 10 ml of fresh peripheral blood by Ficoll-Paque density gradient centrifugation. Total RNA was extracted using Trizol reagent, and RNA quality was assessed on an Agilent 2100 Bioanalyzer. What the authors observed across the whole study: During validation, the model predicted progression to ophthalmopathy a median of around 7 months ahead of onset, with around 65% sensitivity and about 75% specificity. No statistical method was used to fix the sample size in advance, and group allocation was not hidden from the investigators. Most expanded thyroid clonotypes (frequency above 0.001) were also found in blood, which suggests that blood repertoires may mirror thyroid immune responses. Ophthalmopathy was separated from stable hyperthyroidism by a 13 V-J signature model, with approximately 85% sensitivity and approximately 81% specificity obtained in cross-validation and 80%/75% obtained in testing.

Sequencing used blood. The clonotype was recovered from a man aged 35 to 55 with Graves' ophthalmopathy. The chain is made from TRBV19 and TRBJ1-6; possibly the D gene is TRBD1, per 5 matching bases. The nucleotide sequence is given as TGTGCCAGTCGGACATTTTTTAATTCACCCCTCCACTTT. It translates as CASRTFFNSPLHF. Outside the CDR3, residues come from the reference TRBV19 and TRBJ1-6 proteins, so the full variable domain is: DGGITQSPKYLFRKEGQNVTLSCEQNLNHDAMYWYRQDPGQGLRLIYYSQIVNDFQKGDIAEGYSVSREKKESFPLTVTSAQKNPTAFYLCASRTFFNSPLHFGNGTRLTVT.